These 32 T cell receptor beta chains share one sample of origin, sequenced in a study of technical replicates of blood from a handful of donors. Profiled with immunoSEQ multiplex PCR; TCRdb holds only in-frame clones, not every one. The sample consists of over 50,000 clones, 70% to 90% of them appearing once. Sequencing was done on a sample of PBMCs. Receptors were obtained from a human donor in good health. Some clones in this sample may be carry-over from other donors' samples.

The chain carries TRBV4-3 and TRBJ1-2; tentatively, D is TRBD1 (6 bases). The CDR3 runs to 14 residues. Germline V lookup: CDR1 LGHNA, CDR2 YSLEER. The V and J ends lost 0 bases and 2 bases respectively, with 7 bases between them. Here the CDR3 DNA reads TGCGCCAGCAGCCAAGATACAGGGAACTATGGCTACACCTTC. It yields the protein CASSQDTGNYGYTF.

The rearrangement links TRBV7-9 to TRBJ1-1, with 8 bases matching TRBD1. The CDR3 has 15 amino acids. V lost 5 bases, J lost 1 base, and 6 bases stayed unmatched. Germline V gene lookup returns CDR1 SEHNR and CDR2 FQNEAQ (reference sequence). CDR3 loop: CASSQVGQGNTEAFF. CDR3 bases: TGTGCCAGCAGCCAAGTTGGACAGGGGAACACTGAAGCTTTCTTT.

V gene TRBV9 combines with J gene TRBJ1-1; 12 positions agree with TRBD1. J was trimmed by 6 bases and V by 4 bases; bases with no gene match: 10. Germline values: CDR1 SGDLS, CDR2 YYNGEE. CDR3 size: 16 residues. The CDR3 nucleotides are TGTGCCAGCAGCCCCGGGACAGGGGGCGTTCGATCTGAAGCTTTCTTT. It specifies CASSPGTGGVRSEAFF. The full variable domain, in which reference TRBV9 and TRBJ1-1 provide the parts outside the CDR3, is DSGVTQTPKHLITATGQRVTLRCSPRSGDLSVYWYQQSLDQGLQFLIQYYNGEERAKGNILERFSAQQFPDLHSELNLSSLELGDSALYFCASSPGTGGVRSEAFFGQGTRLTVV.

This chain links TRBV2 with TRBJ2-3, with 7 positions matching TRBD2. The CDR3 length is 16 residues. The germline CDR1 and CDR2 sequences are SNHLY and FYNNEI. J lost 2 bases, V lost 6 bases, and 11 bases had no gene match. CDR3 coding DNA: TGTGCCAGCAGCCGCATTAGTCTAGCGGCCACAGATACGCAGTATTTT. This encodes CASSRISLAATDTQYF.

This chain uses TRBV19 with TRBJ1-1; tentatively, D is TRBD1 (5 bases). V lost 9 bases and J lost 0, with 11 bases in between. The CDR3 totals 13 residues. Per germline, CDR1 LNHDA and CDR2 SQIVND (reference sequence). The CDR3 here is CASRQGLNTEAFF. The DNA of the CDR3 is TGTGCCAGCCGGCAGGGATTGAACACTGAAGCTTTCTTT.

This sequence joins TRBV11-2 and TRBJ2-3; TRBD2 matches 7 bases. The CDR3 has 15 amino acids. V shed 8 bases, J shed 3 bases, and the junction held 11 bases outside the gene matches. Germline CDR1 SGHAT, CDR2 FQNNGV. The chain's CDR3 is CASAGSTSATDTQYF. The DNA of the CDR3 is TGTGCCAGCGCAGGGAGTACTAGCGCTACAGATACGCAGTATTTT.

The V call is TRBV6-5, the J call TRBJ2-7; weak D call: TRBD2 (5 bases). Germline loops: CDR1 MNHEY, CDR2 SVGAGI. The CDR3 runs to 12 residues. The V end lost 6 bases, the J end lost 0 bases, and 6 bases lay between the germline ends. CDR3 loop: CASRGSSYEQYF. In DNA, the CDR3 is TGTGCCAGCAGGGGGAGCTCCTACGAGCAGTACTTC.

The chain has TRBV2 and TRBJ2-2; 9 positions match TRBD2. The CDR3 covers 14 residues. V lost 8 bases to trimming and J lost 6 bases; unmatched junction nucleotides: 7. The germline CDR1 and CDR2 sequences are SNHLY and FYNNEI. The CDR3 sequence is CASWVGGGAGELFF. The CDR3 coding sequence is TGTGCCAGCTGGGTTGGCGGGGGGGCCGGGGAGCTGTTTTTT.

As DNA, the CDR3 is TGCGCCAGCAGCTTGGCCAGGACAGGGTATCAAGAGACCCAGTACTTC. It translates to CASSLARTGYQETQYF. This chain connects TRBV5-1 to TRBJ2-5; TRBD1 aligns across 8 bases. Germline CDR1 SGHRS, CDR2 YFSETQ. The CDR3 length is 16 residues. V trimming: 0 bases; J trimming: 2 bases; junction bases outside the gene matches: 6.

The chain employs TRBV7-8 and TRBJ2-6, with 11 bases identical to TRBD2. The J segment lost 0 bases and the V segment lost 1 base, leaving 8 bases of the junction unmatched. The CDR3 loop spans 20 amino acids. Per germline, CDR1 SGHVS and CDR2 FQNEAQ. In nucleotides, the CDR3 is TGTGCCAGCAGCTTAGTCACCGGGACTAGCGGCCGCTCTGGGGCCAACGTCCTGACTTTC. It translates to CASSLVTGTSGRSGANVLTF.

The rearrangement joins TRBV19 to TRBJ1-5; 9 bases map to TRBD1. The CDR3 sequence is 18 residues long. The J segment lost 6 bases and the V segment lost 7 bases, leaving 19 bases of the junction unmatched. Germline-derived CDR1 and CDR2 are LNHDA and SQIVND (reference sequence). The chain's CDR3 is CASTNIGGQGFVGQPQHF. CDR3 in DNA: TGTGCCAGTACCAATATCGGGGGACAGGGCTTCGTCGGTCAGCCCCAGCATTTT.

The CDR3 DNA sequence: TGTGCCAGCAGCTTAGGCACAGGGAACTATGGCTACACCTTC. This encodes CASSLGTGNYGYTF. V and J are TRBV13 and TRBJ1-2; D might be TRBD1 (6 bases). The germline V gene has CDR1 PRHDT and CDR2 FYEKMQ (reference sequence). The ends were cut back, 0 bases at V and 2 bases at J, with 7 bases in the middle. The CDR3 is 14 amino acids.

Here the CDR3 DNA reads TGTGCCAGCAGCGCTCTAGCGGGAGGGACCTACAATGAGCAGTTCTTC. It yields the protein CASSALAGGTYNEQFF. This chain joins TRBV5-6 and TRBJ2-1, with TRBD2 identical over 12 bases. V lost 4 bases, J lost 2 bases, and 4 bases stayed unmatched. Germline V lookup: CDR1 SGHDT, CDR2 YYEEEE. CDR3 size: 16 residues.

The CDR3 region has the DNA TGTGCCAGCAGGAAGCAGGGGGCGCCTGGGGCCAACGTCCTGACTTTC. It encodes CASRKQGAPGANVLTF. The chain joins TRBV7-9 to TRBJ2-6, with 8 bases lining up with TRBD1. CDR3 length equals 16 residues. Germline CDR1 reads SEHNR; CDR2 reads FQNEAQ (reference sequence). After removal of 6 bases from V and 2 bases from J, the junction contained 6 bases not matched to a gene.

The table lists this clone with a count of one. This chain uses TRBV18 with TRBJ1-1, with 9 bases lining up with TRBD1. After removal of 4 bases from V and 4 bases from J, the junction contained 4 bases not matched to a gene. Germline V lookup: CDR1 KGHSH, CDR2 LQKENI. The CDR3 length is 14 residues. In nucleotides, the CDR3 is TGTGCCAGCTCACGGGACAGGGCGTTCACTGAAGCTTTCTTT. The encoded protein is CASSRDRAFTEAFF. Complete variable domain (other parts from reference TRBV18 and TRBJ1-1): NAGVMQNPRHLVRRRGQEARLRCSPMKGHSHVYWYRQLPEEGLKFMVYLQKENIIDESGMPKERFSAEFPKEGPSILRIQQVVRGDSAAYFCASSRDRAFTEAFFGQGTRLTVV.

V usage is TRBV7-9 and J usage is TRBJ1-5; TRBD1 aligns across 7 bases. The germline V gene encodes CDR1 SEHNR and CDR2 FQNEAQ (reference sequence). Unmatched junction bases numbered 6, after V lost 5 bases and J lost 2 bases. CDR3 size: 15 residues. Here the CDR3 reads CASSKDRDGNQPQHF. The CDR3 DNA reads TGTGCCAGCAGCAAAGACAGGGATGGCAATCAGCCCCAGCATTTT.

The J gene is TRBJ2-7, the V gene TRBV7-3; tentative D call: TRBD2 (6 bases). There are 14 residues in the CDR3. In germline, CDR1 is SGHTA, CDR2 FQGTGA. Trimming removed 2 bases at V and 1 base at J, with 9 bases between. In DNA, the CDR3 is TGTGCCAGCAGCTTAGGCGGGGCATCCTACGAGCAGTACTTC. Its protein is CASSLGGASYEQYF. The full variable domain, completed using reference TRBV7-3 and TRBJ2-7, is GAGVSQTPSNKVTEKGKYVELRCDPISGHTALYWYRQSLGQGPEFLIYFQGTGAADDSGLPNDRFFAVRPEGSVSTLKIQRTERGDSAVYLCASSLGGASYEQYFGPGTRLTVT.

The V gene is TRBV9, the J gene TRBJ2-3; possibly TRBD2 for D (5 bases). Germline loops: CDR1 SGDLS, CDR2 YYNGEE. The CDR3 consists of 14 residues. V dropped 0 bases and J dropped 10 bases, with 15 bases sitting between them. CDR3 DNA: TGTGCCAGCAGCGTAGATCCTAGCTTTCAAGCGCAGTATTTT. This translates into CASSVDPSFQAQYF.

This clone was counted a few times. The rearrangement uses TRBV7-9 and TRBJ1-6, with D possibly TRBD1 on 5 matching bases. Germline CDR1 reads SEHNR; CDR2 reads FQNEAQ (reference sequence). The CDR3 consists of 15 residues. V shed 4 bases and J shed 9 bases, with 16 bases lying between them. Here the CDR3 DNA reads TGTGCCAGCAGCTCGGAAAGGGGCCTCGGTTCACCCCTCCACTTT. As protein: CASSSERGLGSPLHF.

CDR3 sequence: CAWTKRIINYGYTF. The CDR3 bases are TGTGCCTGGACAAAGAGAATCATTAACTATGGCTACACCTTC. The chain uses TRBV30 and TRBJ1-2; unclear D gene. Germline loops: CDR1 GTSNPN, CDR2 SVGIG (reference sequence). V was pared by 4 bases and J by 1 base, with 13 bases between. This CDR3 has 14 residues. Full variable domain (remainder filled in from reference TRBV30 and TRBJ1-2): SQTIHQWPATLVQPVGSPLSLECTVEGTSNPNLYWYRQAAGRGLQLLFYSVGIGQISSEVPQNLSASRPQDRQFILSSKKLLLSDSGFYLCAWTKRIINYGYTFGSGTRLTVV.

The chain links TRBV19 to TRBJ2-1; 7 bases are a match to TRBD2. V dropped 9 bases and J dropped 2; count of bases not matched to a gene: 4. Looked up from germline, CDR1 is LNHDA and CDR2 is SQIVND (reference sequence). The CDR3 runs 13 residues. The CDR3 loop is CASGGSTYNEQFF. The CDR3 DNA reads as TGTGCCAGCGGGGGGAGCACCTACAATGAGCAGTTCTTC. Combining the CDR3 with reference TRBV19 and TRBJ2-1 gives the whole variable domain DGGITQSPKYLFRKEGQNVTLSCEQNLNHDAMYWYRQDPGQGLRLIYYSQIVNDFQKGDIAEGYSVSREKKESFPLTVTSAQKNPTAFYLCASGGSTYNEQFFGPGTRLTVL.

The CDR3 loop is CSVVSYNYGYTF. DNA of the CDR3: TGCAGCGTTGTTTCGTATAACTATGGCTACACCTTC. The gene calls are TRBV29-1 and TRBJ1-2; D gene ambiguous. Trimming took off 4 bases at V and 1 base at J, with 7 bases between the two ends. The CDR3 covers 12 residues. Germline CDR1 SQVTM, CDR2 ANQGSEA.

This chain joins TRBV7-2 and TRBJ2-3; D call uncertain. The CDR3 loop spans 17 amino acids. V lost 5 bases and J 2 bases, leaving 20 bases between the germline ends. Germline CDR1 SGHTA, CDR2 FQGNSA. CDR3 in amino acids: CASSPRLGHYSTDTQYF. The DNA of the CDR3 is TGTGCCAGCAGCCCCCGCCTGGGCCATTATTCCACAGATACGCAGTATTTT.

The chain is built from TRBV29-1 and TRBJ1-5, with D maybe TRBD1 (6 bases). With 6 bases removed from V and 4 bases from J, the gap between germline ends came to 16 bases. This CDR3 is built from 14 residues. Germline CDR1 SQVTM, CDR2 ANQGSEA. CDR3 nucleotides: TGCAGCGTAGCAGACGGACAGAGTAATCAGCCCCAGCATTTT. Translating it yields CSVADGQSNQPQHF. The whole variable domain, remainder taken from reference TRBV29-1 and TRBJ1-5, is SAVISQKPSRDICQRGTSLTIQCQVDSQVTMMFWYRQQPGQSLTLIATANQGSEATYESGFVIDKFPISRPNLTFSTLTVSNMSPEDSSIYLCSVADGQSNQPQHFGDGTRLSIL.

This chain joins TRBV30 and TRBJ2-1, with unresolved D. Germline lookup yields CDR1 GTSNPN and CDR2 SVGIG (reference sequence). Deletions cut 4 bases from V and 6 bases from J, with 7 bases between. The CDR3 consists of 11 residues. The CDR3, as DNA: TGTGCCTGGACTTCGGGCAATGAGCAGTTCTTC. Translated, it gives CAWTSGNEQFF.

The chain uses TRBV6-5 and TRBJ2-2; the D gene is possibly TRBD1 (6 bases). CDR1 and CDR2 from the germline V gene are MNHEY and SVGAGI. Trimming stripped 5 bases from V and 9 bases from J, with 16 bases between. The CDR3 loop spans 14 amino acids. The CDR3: CASSHRTALRELFF. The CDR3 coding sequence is TGTGCCAGCAGTCACCGGACAGCTCTAAGGGAGCTGTTTTTT.

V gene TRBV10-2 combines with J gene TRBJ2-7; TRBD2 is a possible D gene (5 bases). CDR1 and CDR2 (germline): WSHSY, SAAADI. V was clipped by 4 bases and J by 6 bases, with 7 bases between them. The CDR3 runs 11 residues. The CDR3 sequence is CASSAGSEQYF. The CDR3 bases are TGCGCCAGCAGTGCGGGATCCGAGCAGTACTTC.

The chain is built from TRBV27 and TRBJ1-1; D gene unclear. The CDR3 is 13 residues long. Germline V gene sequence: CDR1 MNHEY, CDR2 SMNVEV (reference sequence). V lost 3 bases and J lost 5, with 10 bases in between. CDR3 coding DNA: TGTGCCAGCAGTTTTATACCGACTACTGAAGCTTTCTTT. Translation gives CASSFIPTTEAFF.

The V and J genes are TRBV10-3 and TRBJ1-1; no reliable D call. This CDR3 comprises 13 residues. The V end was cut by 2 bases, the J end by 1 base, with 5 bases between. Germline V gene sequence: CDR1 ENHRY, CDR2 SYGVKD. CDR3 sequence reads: CAISEEGNTEAFF. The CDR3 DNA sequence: TGTGCCATCAGTGAGGAGGGGAACACTGAAGCTTTCTTT.

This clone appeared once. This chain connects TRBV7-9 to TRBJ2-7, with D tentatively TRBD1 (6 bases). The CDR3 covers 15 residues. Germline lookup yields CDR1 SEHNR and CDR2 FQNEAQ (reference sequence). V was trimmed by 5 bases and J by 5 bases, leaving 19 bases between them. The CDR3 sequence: CASSLTGLLDHEQYF. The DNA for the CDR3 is TGTGCCAGCAGCCTGACAGGCCTTCTGGACCACGAGCAGTACTTC.

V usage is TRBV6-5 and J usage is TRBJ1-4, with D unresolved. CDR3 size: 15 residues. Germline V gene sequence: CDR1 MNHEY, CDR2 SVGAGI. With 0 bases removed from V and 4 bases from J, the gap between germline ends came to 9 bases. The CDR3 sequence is CASSYSTWSNEKLFF. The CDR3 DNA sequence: TGTGCCAGCAGTTACTCGACCTGGAGTAATGAAAAACTGTTTTTT.

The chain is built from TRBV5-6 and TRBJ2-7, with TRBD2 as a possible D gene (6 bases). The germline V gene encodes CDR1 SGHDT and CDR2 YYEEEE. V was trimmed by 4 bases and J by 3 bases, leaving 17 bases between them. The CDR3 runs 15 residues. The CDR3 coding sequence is TGTGCCAGCAGCATCATCCGGGACTTACACTACGAGCAGTACTTC. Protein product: CASSIIRDLHYEQYF. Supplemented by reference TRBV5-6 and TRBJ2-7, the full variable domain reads DAGVTQSPTHLIKTRGQQVTLRCSPKSGHDTVSWYQQALGQGPQFIFQYYEEEERQRGNFPDRFSGHQFPNYSSELNVNALLLGDSALYLCASSIIRDLHYEQYFGPGTRLTVT.